The entry that follows covers one T cell receptor (beta chain) sequence. Trimming took 5 bases from V and 8 from J, leaving 24 bases between them. From germline, CDR1 is SGHAT and CDR2 FQNNGV. This CDR3 comprises 16 residues. The table came from immunoSEQ multiplex PCR; TCRdb's copy has only in-frame clones and leaves some out. The data contain 1,500,000 or so clones, approximately 97% of them singletons. These data belong to a study of shared clonotypes between healthy human individuals. At the level of the study: For every donor, three CD4 naive, three CD4 memory, two CD8 naive and one CD8 memory plates were used.

This rearrangement joins TRBV11-2 to TRBJ1-2; D is perhaps TRBD1 (6 bases). Sequencing used naive CD4+ T cells sorted from blood. Subset in this sample: CD45RA+ positively selected. The sequence was obtained from a man younger than 45 in good health. CDR3 protein: CASSQQGRILTNGYTF. DNA of the CDR3: TGTGCCAGCAGCCAACAGGGACGGATTCTCACAAACGGCTACACCTTC.